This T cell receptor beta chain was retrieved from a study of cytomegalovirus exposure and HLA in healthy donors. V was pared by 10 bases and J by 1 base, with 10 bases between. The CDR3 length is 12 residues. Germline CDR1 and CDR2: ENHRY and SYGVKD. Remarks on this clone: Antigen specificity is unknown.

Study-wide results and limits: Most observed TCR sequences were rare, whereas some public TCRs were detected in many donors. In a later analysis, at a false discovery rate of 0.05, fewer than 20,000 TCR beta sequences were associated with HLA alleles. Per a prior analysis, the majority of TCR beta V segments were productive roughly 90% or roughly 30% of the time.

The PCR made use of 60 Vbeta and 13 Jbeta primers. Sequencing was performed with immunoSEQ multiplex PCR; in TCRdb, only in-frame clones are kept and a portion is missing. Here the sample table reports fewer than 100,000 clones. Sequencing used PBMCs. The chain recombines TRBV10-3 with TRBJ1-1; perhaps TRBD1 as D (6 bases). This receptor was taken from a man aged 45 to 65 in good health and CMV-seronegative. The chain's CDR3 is CATLQGNTEAFF. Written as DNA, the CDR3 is TGTGCCACTTTACAGGGGAACACTGAAGCTTTCTTT.